This T cell receptor beta chain appears in the sequencing data of a study of cytomegalovirus exposure and HLA in healthy donors. Overall study context: As released early, the data held around 80 million unique TCRs from HLA-typed donors.

The PCR contained 60 Vbeta and 13 Jbeta primers. The protocol was immunoSEQ multiplex PCR, while the TCRdb copy is restricted to in-frame clones and leaves out a portion. This sample yields tens of thousands of clones, of which 80% to 90% are seen a single time; about 12% belongs to the top ten. This clonotype was sampled from a woman in her 30s in good health and CMV-seropositive. Sequenced input: PBMCs.

The CDR3 coding sequence is TGTGCCATCAGTGACGTAGCGCTTAGCACAGATACGCAGTATTTT. Translating gives CAISDVALSTDTQYF. The chain uses TRBV10-3 and TRBJ2-3, with a tentative D call TRBD2 (5 bases). The V end was cut by 3 bases, the J end by 0 bases, with 10 bases between. Looked up from germline, CDR1 is ENHRY and CDR2 is SYGVKD. The CDR3 loop spans 15 amino acids.